This is a list of T cell receptor beta chains from one sample in a study of blood T cell repertoires in COVID-19. Only in-frame clones appear in the TCRdb table, and some are missing; sequencing was by immunoSEQ multiplex PCR. Here the sample spans around 130,000 clones, 80% to 90% being singletons. Sequencing was done on a sample of peripheral blood. All receptors come from a human donor in a cohort sampled during active COVID-19. Both conserved end residues are part of each CDR3. Fields, in order: V gene, D gene, clone size, J gene, CDR3 DNA, CDR3 protein. The D gene is left open where the match is weak. Expanded clones get a size class; other rows say once, few or many, or leave the size out.

>TRBV5-1|TRBD1|NA|TRBJ2-2
TGCGCCAGCAGCCCATCGGGACAGGGGACCACCGGGGAGCTGTTTTTT
CASSPSGQGTTGELFF
>TRBV7-2|NA|NA|TRBJ1-1
TGTGCCAGCAGCTTAAATTTACAGTCGAACACTGAAGCTTTCTTT
CASSLNLQSNTEAFF
>TRBV4-2|NA|NA|TRBJ1-3
TGTGCCAGCAGCCTAGGGGCGGCGTCTACTGGAAACACCATATATTTT
CASSLGAASTGNTIYF
>TRBV9|TRBD2|NA|TRBJ2-3
TGTGCCAGCAGCCCCATTGGGCTAGCGGGGGGGCCGGGTACAGATACGCAGTATTTT
CASSPIGLAGGPGTDTQYF
>TRBV12-5|NA|NA|TRBJ2-2
TGTGCTAGTGGTACTAGTTCCACCGGGGAGCTGTTTTTT
CASGTSSTGELFF
>TRBV7-2|NA|NA|TRBJ2-3
TGTGCCAGCAGCTTAGCGGGGAGCAGCACAGATACGCAGTATTTT
CASSLAGSSTDTQYF
>TRBV3-1/TRBV3-2|NA|NA|TRBJ2-1
TGTGCCAGCAGCCCCCGAGGGCTAGCGTCTACCAATGAGCAGTTCTTC
CASSPRGLASTNEQFF
>TRBV13|NA|once|TRBJ1-2
TGTGCCAGCAGCCTTCTTAGTCGTCAGGCCAACTATGGCTACACCTTC
CASSLLSRQANYGYTF
>TRBV7-9|TRBD1|NA|TRBJ1-3
TGTGCCAGCAGTCTAACCGGGACAGGGGGATCGGGAAACACCATATATTTT
CASSLTGTGGSGNTIYF
>TRBV9|TRBD2|NA|TRBJ2-3
TGTGCCAGCAGCGTAGGACTAGCGGGAGGTAGCACAGATACGCAGTATTTT
CASSVGLAGGSTDTQYF
>TRBV7-2|TRBD1|NA|TRBJ2-5
TGTGCCAGCAGCGCCAGGACAGGGATCACAGAGACCCAGTACTTC
CASSARTGITETQYF
>TRBV12-3/TRBV12-4|TRBD1|NA|TRBJ2-6
TGTGCCAGCAGGCAGGGGGTGGCCAACGTCCTGACTTTC
CASRQGVANVLTF
>TRBV4-1|NA|few|TRBJ2-7
TGCGCCAGCAGCTCCCGGGAAAGGGCGCTCGAGCAGTACTTC
CASSSRERALEQYF
>TRBV18|NA|NA|TRBJ2-7
TGTGCCAGCTCAAACTTCCCCCGAGACAGCTCCTACGAGCAGTACTTC
CASSNFPRDSSYEQYF
>TRBV2|TRBD1|NA|TRBJ1-6
TGTGCCAGCCGATGGGACAGTACTATTCGTAATTCACCCCTCCACTTT
CASRWDSTIRNSPLHF
>TRBV3-1/TRBV3-2|TRBD2|NA|TRBJ2-7
TGTGCCAGCAGCCAAAACCGGGGGGTTGGGTTGCAGCAGTACTTC
CASSQNRGVGLQQYF
>TRBV5-4|TRBD2|NA|TRBJ2-1
TGTGCCAGCAGCTTGGATGTAGCGGGGGGGCCTAATGAGCAGTTCTTC
CASSLDVAGGPNEQFF
>TRBV9|TRBD1|NA|TRBJ2-3
TGTGCCAGCAGCCCTCGGACAGGGACAGATACGCAGTATTTT
CASSPRTGTDTQYF
>TRBV5-1|TRBD1|NA|TRBJ2-7
TGCGCCAGCAGCTCCTCAACAGACAGGGTTGGGAACTACGAGCAGTACTTC
CASSSSTDRVGNYEQYF
>TRBV3-1/TRBV3-2|TRBD1|NA|TRBJ2-7
TGTGCCAGCAGCCCCAGAAGGGGGCGCCTCTACGAGCAGTACTTC
CASSPRRGRLYEQYF
>TRBV6-6|NA|NA|TRBJ2-7
TGTGCCAGCAGTAACATCGTCTACGAGCAGTACTTC
CASSNIVYEQYF
>TRBV9|NA|NA|TRBJ2-1
TGTGCCAGCAGCGTTTTGGGGTCGGACTTTTACAATGAGCAGTTCTTC
CASSVLGSDFYNEQFF
>TRBV29-1|NA|NA|TRBJ2-5
TGCAGCGTCGAGGTCGGGACACAAAGAGAAACCCAGTACTTC
CSVEVGTQRETQYF
>TRBV5-1|TRBD1|once|TRBJ2-2
TGCGCCAGCTCGGCGGACAGGGCGAACACCGGGGAGCTGTTTTTT
CASSADRANTGELFF
>TRBV7-2|TRBD2|NA|TRBJ2-1
TGTGCCAGCAGCTCTAGCGGGGGGCCCAATGAGCAGTTCTTC
CASSSSGGPNEQFF
>TRBV2|NA|NA|TRBJ2-7
TGTGCCAGCAGTTTCTACAGGGATAGCGAGCAGTACTTC
CASSFYRDSEQYF
>TRBV5-4|TRBD1|NA|TRBJ1-4
TGTGCCAGCAGCGTAGACAGGGATGAAAAACTGTTTTTT
CASSVDRDEKLFF
>TRBV19|NA|once|TRBJ1-2
TGTGCCAGTAGCATCAGTTACAGGGCCAGGGACTATGGCTACACCTTC
CASSISYRARDYGYTF
>TRBV6-5|TRBD1|NA|TRBJ1-2
TGTGCCAGCATGACAGGGGACTATGGCTACACCTTC
CASMTGDYGYTF
>TRBV5-8|NA|few|TRBJ2-7
TGTGCCAGCAGCTTGGGGACAGCCAGCTCCTACGAGCAGTACTTC
CASSLGTASSYEQYF
>TRBV14|NA|NA|TRBJ2-3
TGTGCCAGCAGCAGCTTGGCGGAAGGAGATACGCAGTATTTT
CASSSLAEGDTQYF
>TRBV7-2|NA|NA|TRBJ1-2
TGTGCCAGCAGCTTCAGCGCCCGAGTAGATGGCTACACCTTC
CASSFSARVDGYTF
>TRBV7-9|NA|NA|TRBJ1-3
TGTGCCAGCAGCTTAAGCCCCTCTGGAAACACCATATATTTT
CASSLSPSGNTIYF
>TRBV5-1|NA|NA|TRBJ2-1
TGCGCCAGCAGCGCCCGCCCTGGCGGGGAAAACAATGAGCAGTTCTTC
CASSARPGGENNEQFF
>TRBV19|NA|NA|TRBJ1-1
TGTGCCAGTAGTGGGGGCTTGAACACTGAAGCTTTCTTT
CASSGGLNTEAFF
>TRBV5-1|TRBD2|NA|TRBJ2-7
TGCGCCAGCAGCTTAAGCGGGGGGGCCGGCTACGAGCAGTACTTC
CASSLSGGAGYEQYF
>TRBV6-5|NA|NA|TRBJ1-3
TGTGCCAGCAGCGCTCGGTACTCTGGAAACACCATATATTTT
CASSARYSGNTIYF